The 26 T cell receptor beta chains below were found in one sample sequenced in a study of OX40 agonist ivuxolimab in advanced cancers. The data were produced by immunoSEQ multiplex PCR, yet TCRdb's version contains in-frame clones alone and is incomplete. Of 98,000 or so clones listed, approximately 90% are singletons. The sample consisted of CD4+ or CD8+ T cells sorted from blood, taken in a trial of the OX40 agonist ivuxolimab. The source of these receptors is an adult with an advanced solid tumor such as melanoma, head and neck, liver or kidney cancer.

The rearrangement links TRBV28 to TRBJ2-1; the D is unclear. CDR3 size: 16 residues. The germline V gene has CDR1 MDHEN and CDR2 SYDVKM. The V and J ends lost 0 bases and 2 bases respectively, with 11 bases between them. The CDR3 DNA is TGTGCCAGCAGTTTATGGGTGTTCTCCCCCTACAATGAGCAGTTCTTC. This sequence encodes CASSLWVFSPYNEQFF.

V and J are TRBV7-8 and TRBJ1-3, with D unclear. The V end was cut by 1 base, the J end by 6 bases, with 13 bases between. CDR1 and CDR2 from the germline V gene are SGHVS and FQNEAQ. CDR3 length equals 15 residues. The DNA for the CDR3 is TGTGCCAGCAGCTTAGTGGAGGGAGGGAAAAACACCATATATTTT. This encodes CASSLVEGGKNTIYF.

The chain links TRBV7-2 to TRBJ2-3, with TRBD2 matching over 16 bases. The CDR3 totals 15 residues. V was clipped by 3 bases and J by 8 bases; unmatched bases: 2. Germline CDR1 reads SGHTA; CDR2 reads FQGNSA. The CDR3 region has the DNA TGTGCCAGCAGCTTGGGACTAGCGGGAGGGGCTACGCAGTATTTT. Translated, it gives CASSLGLAGGATQYF.

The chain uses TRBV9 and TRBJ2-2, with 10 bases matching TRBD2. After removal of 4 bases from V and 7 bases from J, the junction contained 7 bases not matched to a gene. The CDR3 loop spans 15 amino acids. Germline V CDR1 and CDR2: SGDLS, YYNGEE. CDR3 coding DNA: TGTGCCAGCAGCCCTCAGGGACTAGCGAACGGGGAGCTGTTTTTT. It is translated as CASSPQGLANGELFF.

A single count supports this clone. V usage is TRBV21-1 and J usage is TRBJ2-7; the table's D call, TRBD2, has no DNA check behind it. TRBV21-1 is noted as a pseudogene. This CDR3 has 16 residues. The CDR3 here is CASSKGDGRGSYEQYV. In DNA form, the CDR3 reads TGTGCCAGCAGCAAAGGGGACGGGAGGGGTTCCTACGAGCAGTACGTC.

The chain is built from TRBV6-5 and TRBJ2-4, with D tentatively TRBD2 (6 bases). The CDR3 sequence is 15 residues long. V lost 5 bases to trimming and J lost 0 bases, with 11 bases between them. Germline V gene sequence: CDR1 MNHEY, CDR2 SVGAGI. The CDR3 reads CASSKTGEAKNIQYF. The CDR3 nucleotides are TGTGCCAGCAGTAAAACGGGGGAAGCCAAAAACATTCAGTACTTC.

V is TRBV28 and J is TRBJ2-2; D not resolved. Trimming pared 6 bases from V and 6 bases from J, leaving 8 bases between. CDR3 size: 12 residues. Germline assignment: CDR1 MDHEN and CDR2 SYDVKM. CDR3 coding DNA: TGTGCCAGCAGGGTTAGTGCCGGGGAGCTGTTTTTT. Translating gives CASRVSAGELFF.

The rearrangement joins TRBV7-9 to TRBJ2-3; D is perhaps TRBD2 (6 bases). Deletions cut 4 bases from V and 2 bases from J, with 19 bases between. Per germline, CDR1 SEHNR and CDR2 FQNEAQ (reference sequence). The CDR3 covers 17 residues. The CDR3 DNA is TGTGCCAGCAGCTCCTGGGACTCGTATAAAGTCACAGATACGCAGTATTTT. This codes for CASSSWDSYKVTDTQYF.

The DNA for the CDR3 is TGTGCCAGCAGCCTCGAGGGGGCCTTTGAAAAACTGTTTTTT. Amino acid sequence: CASSLEGAFEKLFF. The chain carries TRBV7-9 and TRBJ1-4; 7 bases align to TRBD1. The CDR3 loop spans 14 amino acids. V lost 5 bases, J lost 7 bases, and 7 bases stayed unmatched. The germline V gene encodes CDR1 SEHNR and CDR2 FQNEAQ (reference sequence).

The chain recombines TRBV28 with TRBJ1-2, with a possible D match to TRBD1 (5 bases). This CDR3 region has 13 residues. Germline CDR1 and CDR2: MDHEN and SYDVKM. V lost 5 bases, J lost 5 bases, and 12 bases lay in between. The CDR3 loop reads CASSPPGGYGYTF. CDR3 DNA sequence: TGTGCCAGCAGTCCACCGGGGGGTTATGGCTACACCTTC.

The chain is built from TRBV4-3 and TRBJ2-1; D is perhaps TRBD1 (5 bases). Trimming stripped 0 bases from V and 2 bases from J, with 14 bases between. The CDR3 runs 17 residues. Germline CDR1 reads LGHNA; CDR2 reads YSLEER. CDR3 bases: TGCGCCAGCAGCCAAGATGCGAACAGGAAGGCCTACAATGAGCAGTTCTTC. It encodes CASSQDANRKAYNEQFF.

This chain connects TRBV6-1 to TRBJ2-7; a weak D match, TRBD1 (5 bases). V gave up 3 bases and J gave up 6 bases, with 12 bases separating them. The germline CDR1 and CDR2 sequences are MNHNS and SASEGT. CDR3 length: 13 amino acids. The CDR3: CASSEQGTGEQYV. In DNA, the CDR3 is TGTGCCAGCAGTGAGCAGGGTACGGGCGAGCAGTACGTC.

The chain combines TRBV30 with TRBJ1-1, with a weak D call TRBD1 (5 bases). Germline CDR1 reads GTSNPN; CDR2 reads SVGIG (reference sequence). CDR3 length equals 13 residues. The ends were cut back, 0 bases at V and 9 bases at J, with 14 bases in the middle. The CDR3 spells CAWSVQEGTQAFF. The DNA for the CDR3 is TGTGCCTGGAGTGTACAGGAGGGTACGCAAGCTTTCTTT.

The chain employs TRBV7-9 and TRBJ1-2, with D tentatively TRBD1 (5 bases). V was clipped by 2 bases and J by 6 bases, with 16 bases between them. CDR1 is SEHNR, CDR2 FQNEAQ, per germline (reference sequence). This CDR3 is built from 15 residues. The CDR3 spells CASSLSNRDPNGYTF. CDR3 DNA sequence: TGTGCCAGCAGCTTATCCAACCGGGACCCAAATGGCTACACCTTC.

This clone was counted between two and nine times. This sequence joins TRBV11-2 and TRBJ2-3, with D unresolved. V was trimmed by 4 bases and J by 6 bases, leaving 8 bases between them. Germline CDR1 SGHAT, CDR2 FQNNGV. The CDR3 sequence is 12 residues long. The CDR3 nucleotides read TGTGCCAGCAGCTCTGCGGAGGATACGCAGTATTTT. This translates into CASSSAEDTQYF.

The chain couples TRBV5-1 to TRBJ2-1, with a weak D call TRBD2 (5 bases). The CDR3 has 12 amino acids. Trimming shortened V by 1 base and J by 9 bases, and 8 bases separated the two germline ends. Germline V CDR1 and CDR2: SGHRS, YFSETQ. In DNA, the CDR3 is TGCGCCAGCAGCTTGCCGGGAATTGAGCAGTTCTTC. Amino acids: CASSLPGIEQFF.

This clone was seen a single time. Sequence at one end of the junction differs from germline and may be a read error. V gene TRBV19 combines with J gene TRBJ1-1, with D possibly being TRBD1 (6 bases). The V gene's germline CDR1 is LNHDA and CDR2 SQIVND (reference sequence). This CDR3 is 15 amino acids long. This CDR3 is CASSIGYRVKTEAFF. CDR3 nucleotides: TGTGCCAGTAGTATAGGTTACAGGGTGAAGACTGAAGCTTTCTTT.

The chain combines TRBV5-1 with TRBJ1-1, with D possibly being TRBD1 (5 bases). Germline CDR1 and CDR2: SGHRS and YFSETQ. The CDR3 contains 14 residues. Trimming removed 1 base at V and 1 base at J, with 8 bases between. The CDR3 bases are TGCGCCAGCAGCTTGAGGACAACGAACACTGAAGCTTTCTTT. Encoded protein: CASSLRTTNTEAFF.

CDR3 protein: CASSYGTGPGYTF. DNA for the CDR3: TGTGCCAGCAGTTACGGGACAGGGCCTGGCTACACCTTC. V gene TRBV6-6 combines with J gene TRBJ1-2; TRBD1 matches at 9 bases. There are 13 residues in the CDR3. Germline CDR1 is MNHNY and CDR2 is SVGAGI (reference sequence). V trimming: 2 bases; J trimming: 7 bases; junction bases outside the gene matches: 2.

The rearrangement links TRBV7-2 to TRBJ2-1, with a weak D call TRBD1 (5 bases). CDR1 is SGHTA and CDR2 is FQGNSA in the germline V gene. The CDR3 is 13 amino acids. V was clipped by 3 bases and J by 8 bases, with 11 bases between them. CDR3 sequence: CASSFIGAYEQFF. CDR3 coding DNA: TGTGCCAGCAGCTTTATAGGGGCCTATGAGCAGTTCTTC.

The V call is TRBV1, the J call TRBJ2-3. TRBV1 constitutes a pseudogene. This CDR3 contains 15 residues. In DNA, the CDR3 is TGCACCAGCAGCCTAAGGCTTCTGTCCACAGATACGCAGTATTTT. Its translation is CTSSLRLLSTDTQYF.

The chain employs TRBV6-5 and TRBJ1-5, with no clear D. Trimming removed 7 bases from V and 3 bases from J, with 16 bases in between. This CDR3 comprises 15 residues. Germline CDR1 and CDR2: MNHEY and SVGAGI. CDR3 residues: CASKTLGEPNQPQHF. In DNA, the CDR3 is TGTGCCAGCAAAACCTTGGGAGAGCCCAATCAGCCCCAGCATTTT.

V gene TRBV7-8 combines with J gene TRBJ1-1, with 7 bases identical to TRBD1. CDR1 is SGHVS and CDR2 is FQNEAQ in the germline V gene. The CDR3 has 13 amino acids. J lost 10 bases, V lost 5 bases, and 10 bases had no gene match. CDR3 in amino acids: CASSATGTVRAFF. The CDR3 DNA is TGTGCCAGCAGCGCAACCGGGACAGTAAGAGCTTTCTTT.

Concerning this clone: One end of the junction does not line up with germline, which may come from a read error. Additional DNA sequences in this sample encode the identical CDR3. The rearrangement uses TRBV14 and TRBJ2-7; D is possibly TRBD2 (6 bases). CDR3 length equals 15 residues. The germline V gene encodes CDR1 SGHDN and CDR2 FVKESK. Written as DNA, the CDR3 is TGTGCCAGCAGCCAAGGGGACTCGAGCTCCTACGAGCAGTACTTT. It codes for CASSQGDSSSYEQYF.

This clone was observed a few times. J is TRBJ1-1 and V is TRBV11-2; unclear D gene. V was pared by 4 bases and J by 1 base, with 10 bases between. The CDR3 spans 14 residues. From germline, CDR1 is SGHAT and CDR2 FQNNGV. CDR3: CASSSKPGNTEAFF. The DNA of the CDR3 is TGTGCCAGCAGCTCCAAACCAGGGAACACTGAAGCTTTCTTT.

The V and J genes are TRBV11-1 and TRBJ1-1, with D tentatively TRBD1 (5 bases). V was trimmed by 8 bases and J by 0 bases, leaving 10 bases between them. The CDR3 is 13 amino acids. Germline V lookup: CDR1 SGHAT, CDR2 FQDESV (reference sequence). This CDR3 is CASGRGVNTEAFF. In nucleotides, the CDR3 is TGTGCCAGCGGGCGGGGGGTGAACACTGAAGCTTTCTTT.